These 7 T cell receptor beta chains came from one sample sequenced in a study of patients and donors after allogeneic stem cell transplantation. TCRdb re-analysed the RT-PCR reads in MiXCR, keeping a single row per CDR3 protein. In the table there are 150,000 or so distinct CDR3 sequences, approximately 22% of which are singletons. The sample consisted of blood, either unsorted or a sorted T cell fraction (not recorded which). Source of these receptors: a human donor who was either an allogeneic HSCT recipient or a stem cell or donor lymphocyte infusion donor (not recorded which). It is not recorded whose cells these are; they may come from a transplant donor.

This clonotype was counted between two and nine times. The chain has TRBV18 and TRBJ1-2; possibly TRBD1 for D (6 bases). The V end was cut by 0 bases, the J end by 4 bases, with 9 bases between. From germline, CDR1 is KGHSH and CDR2 LQKENI. The CDR3 runs 14 residues. The CDR3 here is CASSPPGGAYGYTF. In nucleotides, the CDR3 is TGTGCCAGCTCACCACCGGGGGGGGCCTATGGCTACACCTTC.

The chain joins TRBV20-1 to TRBJ1-6; 9 nucleotides line up with TRBD1. Germline CDR1 is DFQATT and CDR2 is SNEGSKA (reference sequence). CDR3 length equals 18 residues. Germline trimming cut 4 bases from V and 8 bases from J; bases unmatched to any gene: 18. CDR3 nucleotides: TGCAGTGCTACCCCCGGGAACAGGGGGCAAAAGATGGATTCACCCCTCCACTTT. It encodes CSATPGNRGQKMDSPLHF.

The J gene is TRBJ1-2, the V gene TRBV5-6; possibly TRBD1 for D (6 bases). The CDR3 has 14 residues. V lost 4 bases and J lost 6, with 16 bases in between. Germline CDR1 is SGHDT and CDR2 is YYEEEE. CDR3 coding DNA: TGTGCCAGCAGCATGAGAGGGGGAGTCGATGGCTACACCTTC. Its translation is CASSMRGGVDGYTF. Drawing the rest from reference TRBV5-6 and TRBJ1-2, the complete variable domain is DAGVTQSPTHLIKTRGQQVTLRCSPKSGHDTVSWYQQALGQGPQFIFQYYEEEERQRGNFPDRFSGHQFPNYSSELNVNALLLGDSALYLCASSMRGGVDGYTFGSGTRLTVV.

There are a few counts of this clonotype. The V call is TRBV3-1, the J call TRBJ1-5; D is perhaps TRBD1 (5 bases). Germline-derived CDR1 and CDR2 are LGHDT and YNNKEL (reference sequence). The CDR3 spans 12 residues. The germline V and J ends were trimmed by 3 bases and 9 bases, with 9 bases remaining between them. The DNA for the CDR3 is TGTGCCAGCAGCCAGGGGGGATGGCCCCAGCATTTT. Translated, it gives CASSQGGWPQHF.

This clonotype was observed a few times. The chain couples TRBV18 to TRBJ2-7; 9 bases are a match to TRBD1. Germline V gene lookup returns CDR1 KGHSH and CDR2 LQKENI. This CDR3 has 18 residues. Losses at the gene ends were 3 bases for V and 3 bases for J; bases not matched to a gene: 15. The CDR3 nucleotides read TGTGCCAGCTCACCCGGGACAGGGTTTCGGCCGACTAGCTACGAGCAGTACTTC. Residues: CASSPGTGFRPTSYEQYF.

The rearrangement joins TRBV4-1 to TRBJ2-3; weak D call: TRBD1 (6 bases). This CDR3 has 16 residues. The V gene lost 1 base and the J gene lost 4 bases, with 15 bases spanning the gap. Germline V lookup: CDR1 MGHRA, CDR2 YSYEKL. The CDR3 protein is CASSQARGSPSDTQYF. The CDR3 bases are TGCGCCAGCAGCCAAGCGAGGGGGTCCCCATCAGATACGCAGTATTTT.

The rearrangement uses TRBV21-1 and TRBJ1-6. TRBV21-1 is given as a pseudogene. The CDR3 contains 14 residues. CDR3 DNA: TGTGCCAGCAGCAGTTACTCCTATAATTCACCCCTCCACTTT. Protein sequence: CASSSYSYNSPLHF.